One T cell receptor (beta chain) is described in this entry. The CDR3 consists of 14 residues. CDR1 SEHNR and CDR2 FQNEAQ come from the germline V gene (reference sequence). The ends were cut back, 11 bases at V and 0 bases at J, with 16 bases in the middle. The age range of participants was about 18 to 95 years, with residence in roughly 25 US areas. Clinical histories supplied by participants themselves formed the basis of cohort assignment. The sample comes from a study of blood T cell repertoires in COVID-19. Study as a whole: The United States, Italy and Spain provided the acute and convalescent COVID-19 samples.

Assay used: immunoSEQ multiplex PCR; TCRdb lists only in-frame clones, some missing. The sample yields about 50,000 clones, around 73% seen once. The chain combines TRBV7-9 with TRBJ1-1, with TRBD1 as a possible D gene (6 bases). Input material: PBMCs or T cells enriched from blood (not recorded which). The source of this sequence is a woman in her forties or fifties with acute COVID-19. CDR3 protein: CASTTQGLNTEAFF. CDR3 DNA sequence: TGTGCCTCTACAACCCAGGGGTTGAACACTGAAGCTTTCTTT. Full variable domain (rest looked up from reference TRBV7-9 and TRBJ1-1): DTGVSQNPRHKITKRGQNVTFRCDPISEHNRLYWYRQTLGQGPEFLTYFQNEAQLEKSRLLSDRFSAERPKGSFSTLEIQRTEQGDSAMYLCASTTQGLNTEAFFGQGTRLTVV.